Shown below are 22 T cell receptor beta chains from a single sample sequenced in a study of T cell responses to AZD1222 COVID-19 vaccine. TCRdb's table, derived via immunoSEQ multiplex PCR, lists solely in-frame clones and lacks some. The sample shows about 150,000 clones, 93% of them seen only once. This specimen consisted of peripheral blood, obtained on day 0 of AZD1222 vaccination. The source is an adult in good health.

In DNA form, the CDR3 reads TGTGCCAGCAGTTACTCTTGGGGTGGCAATCAGCCCCAGCATTTT. Protein sequence: CASSYSWGGNQPQHF. The chain combines TRBV6-5 with TRBJ1-5; D uncertain. There are 15 residues in the CDR3. Trimming removed 0 bases at V and 2 bases at J, with 8 bases between. Germline V gene data show CDR1 as MNHEY and CDR2 as SVGAGI.

The genes are TRBV12-5 and TRBJ2-7; tentative D call: TRBD1 (6 bases). In germline, CDR1 is LGHNT, CDR2 FRNRAP. V dropped 0 bases and J dropped 0 bases, with 12 bases sitting between them. This CDR3 is built from 16 residues. The DNA of the CDR3 is TGTGCTAGTGGTTTGGTACTTGGACAGAGCTCCTACGAGCAGTACTTC. Residues: CASGLVLGQSSYEQYF.

The rearrangement uses TRBV24-1 and TRBJ2-5; 14 bases line up with TRBD2. The CDR3 runs to 17 residues. With 6 bases clipped from V and 4 bases from J, the junction kept 9 bases outside the gene matches. Looked up from germline, CDR1 is KGHDR and CDR2 is SFDVKD. CDR3: CATSPGTSGSGGETQYF. CDR3 bases: TGTGCCACCAGTCCGGGGACTAGCGGGAGCGGAGGAGAGACCCAGTACTTC.

V is TRBV5-6 and J is TRBJ1-2; 7 bases line up with TRBD1. This CDR3 has 12 amino acids. Unmatched junction bases numbered 9, after V lost 4 bases and J lost 12 bases. The germline gives CDR1 SGHDT, CDR2 YYEEEE. The CDR3 sequence is CASSPTTGRDTF. The CDR3 DNA follows: TGTGCCAGCAGCCCGACGACAGGGCGGGACACCTTC.

The gene calls are TRBV5-1 and TRBJ1-2; TRBD1 matches at 12 bases. Germline V gene sequence: CDR1 SGHRS, CDR2 YFSETQ. The junction had 10 bases not matched to a gene; V was cut back by 5 bases and J by 5 bases. The CDR3 has 16 amino acids. CDR3 region: CASSSGTGGAGYGYTF. CDR3 coding DNA: TGCGCCAGCAGTTCCGGGACAGGGGGCGCGGGATATGGCTACACCTTC.

V and J are TRBV18 and TRBJ2-5; 12 positions match TRBD2. J lost 0 bases, V lost 5 bases, and 4 bases had no gene match. Per germline, CDR1 KGHSH and CDR2 LQKENI. CDR3 length equals 16 residues. This chain's CDR3 is CASSAGLAGNQETQYF. CDR3 DNA sequence: TGTGCCAGCTCAGCCGGACTAGCGGGAAACCAAGAGACCCAGTACTTC.

This clone was found once. V is TRBV5-1 and J is TRBJ2-7; 10 nucleotides align to TRBD1. Germline V lookup: CDR1 SGHRS, CDR2 YFSETQ. Germline trimming cut 0 bases from V and 3 bases from J; bases unmatched to any gene: 6. The CDR3 consists of 16 residues. CDR3 in amino acids: CASSLGGTGVYYEQYF. The CDR3 DNA sequence: TGCGCCAGCAGCTTGGGCGGGACAGGGGTTTACTACGAGCAGTACTTC.

A single count supports this clone. The chain couples TRBV29-1 to TRBJ1-1, with a tentative D call TRBD1 (5 bases). CDR1 SQVTM and CDR2 ANQGSEA come from the germline V gene. V was trimmed by 3 bases and J by 7 bases, leaving 9 bases between them. This CDR3 has 11 residues. CDR3 region: CSVDGGVEAFF. CDR3 DNA sequence: TGCAGCGTTGACGGGGGAGTTGAAGCTTTCTTT.

The rearrangement uses TRBV28 and TRBJ1-3; 7 nucleotides match TRBD1. Germline CDR1 is MDHEN and CDR2 is SYDVKM. CDR3 length: 20 residues. Trimming took 6 bases from V and 0 from J; bases not matched to a gene: 20. CDR3 nucleotide sequence: TGTGCCAGCAGACCGGCCGGGACAGATGTTCCTGGGGTCTCTGGAAACACCATATATTTT. Its protein is CASRPAGTDVPGVSGNTIYF.

V usage is TRBV6-6 and J usage is TRBJ2-1; D gene ambiguous. Germline CDR1 MNHNY, CDR2 SVGAGI (reference sequence). V lost 5 bases and J lost 5, with 4 bases in between. The CDR3 totals 11 residues. Here the CDR3 DNA reads TGTGCCAGCAGTAAGAACAATGAGCAGTTCTTC. Residues: CASSKNNEQFF.

The chain joins TRBV15 to TRBJ2-4; the D is unclear. This CDR3 spans 17 amino acids. Germline V gene sequence: CDR1 LNHNV, CDR2 YYDKDF (reference sequence). The V end was cut by 1 base, the J end by 5 bases, with 18 bases between. The CDR3 sequence is CATSRGLAERSENIQYF. The DNA of the CDR3 is TGTGCCACCAGCAGAGGGTTAGCCGAGAGGAGTGAAAACATTCAGTACTTC. Combining the CDR3 with reference TRBV15 and TRBJ2-4 gives the whole variable domain DAMVIQNPRYQVTQFGKPVTLSCSQTLNHNVMYWYQQKSSQAPKLLFHYYDKDFNNEADTPDNFQSRRPNTSFCFLDIRSPGLGDTAMYLCATSRGLAERSENIQYFGAGTRLSVL.

The V gene is TRBV6-5, the J gene TRBJ1-1, with D uncertain. V was clipped by 4 bases and J by 4 bases, with 10 bases between them. From germline, CDR1 is MNHEY and CDR2 SVGAGI. CDR3 length: 13 amino acids. The CDR3 bases are TGTGCCAGCAGTTTAGGGTTTAGCACTGAAGCTTTCTTT. Translated: CASSLGFSTEAFF.

V usage is TRBV11-1 and J usage is TRBJ2-2; D may correspond to TRBD1 or TRBD2 (5 bases each). Between the trimmed V and J ends, which lost 5 bases and 6 bases, there was a span of 10 bases. Per the germline V gene, CDR1 is SGHAT and CDR2 is FQDESV (reference sequence). The CDR3 contains 13 residues. CDR3 protein: CASSTGPAGELFF. The CDR3 nucleotides read TGTGCCAGCAGCACGGGGCCCGCCGGGGAGCTGTTTTTT.

With respect to this clone: The germline gene is not matched at one end of the junction; a read error may be the cause. The V gene is TRBV6-1, the J gene TRBJ1-5, with 8 positions matching TRBD1. Germline CDR1 reads MNHNS; CDR2 reads SASEGT. The CDR3 covers 17 residues. For the CDR3, the DNA is TGTGCCAGTAGTGCCCCAGGACAGGGTGGGCGCAATCAGCCCCAGCATTTT. Amino acids: CASSAPGQGGRNQPQHF.

This chain connects TRBV3-1 (or the pseudogene TRBV3-2) to TRBJ1-4, with D perhaps TRBD1 (6 bases). Trimming cost V 2 bases and J 7 bases, with 8 bases left between them. Germline V lookup: CDR1 LGHDT, CDR2 YNNKEL (reference sequence). The CDR3 is 13 residues long. The CDR3 DNA is TGTGCCAGCAGCCAAAGGGGGGGTGAAAAACTGTTTTTT. Translation gives CASSQRGGEKLFF.

This clone was recorded once. This rearrangement joins TRBV24-1 to TRBJ1-5; 7 nucleotides line up with TRBD1. Germline assignment: CDR1 KGHDR and CDR2 SFDVKD. V trimming: 2 bases; J trimming: 3 bases; junction bases outside the gene matches: 12. This CDR3 comprises 18 residues. The CDR3: CATSDSENRDSDNQPQHF. The DNA for the CDR3 is TGTGCCACCAGTGATTCAGAGAACCGGGACAGCGACAATCAGCCCCAGCATTTT.

This chain uses TRBV6-5 with TRBJ1-6; no reliable D call. V lost 3 bases to trimming and J lost 5 bases, with 11 bases between them. CDR1 is MNHEY, CDR2 SVGAGI, per germline. There are 15 residues in the CDR3. CDR3 sequence: CASSYETANNSPLHF. The DNA for the CDR3 is TGTGCCAGCAGTTATGAAACAGCCAATAATTCACCCCTCCACTTT.

The rearrangement uses TRBV7-9 and TRBJ2-1; TRBD2 agrees at 13 bases. The V segment lost 6 bases and the J segment 7 bases; nucleotides outside the gene matches: 3. There are 14 residues in the CDR3. Germline values: CDR1 SEHNR, CDR2 FQNEAQ (reference sequence). The CDR3 sequence is CASSGLAGVNEQFF. The CDR3 bases are TGTGCCAGCAGTGGACTAGCGGGAGTGAATGAGCAGTTCTTC.

The J gene is TRBJ2-7, the V gene TRBV25-1; D may correspond to TRBD1 or TRBD2 (5 bases each). V dropped 2 bases and J dropped 3 bases, with 8 bases sitting between them. Germline loops: CDR1 MGHDK, CDR2 SYGVNS. This CDR3 comprises 13 residues. The CDR3 here is CASSEGGGYEQYF. DNA for the CDR3: TGTGCCAGCAGTGAAGGTGGGGGCTACGAGCAGTACTTC.

The chain joins TRBV19 to TRBJ1-2, with TRBD1 as a possible D gene (5 bases). CDR1 and CDR2 from the germline V gene are LNHDA and SQIVND (reference sequence). Trimming shortened V by 7 bases and J by 4 bases, and 19 bases separated the two germline ends. The CDR3 is 15 residues long. The CDR3, as DNA: TGTGCCAGTACCCCCGGGGCAGGGCGACCCTATGGCTACACCTTC. Its translation: CASTPGAGRPYGYTF.

CDR3 protein: CASRRVGEVVNNYGYTF. CDR3 in DNA: TGCGCCAGCAGACGTGTCGGAGAAGTTGTGAACAACTATGGCTACACCTTC. The chain recombines TRBV5-1 with TRBJ1-2; D not resolved. The length of the CDR3 is 17 residues. Trimming cost V 5 bases and J 2 bases, with 22 bases left between them. CDR1 SGHRS and CDR2 YFSETQ come from the germline V gene.

This clone was counted a single time. The gene calls are TRBV28 and TRBJ2-1; TRBD2 aligns across 11 bases. After removal of 6 bases from V and 7 bases from J, the junction contained 23 bases not matched to a gene. Germline V gene data show CDR1 as MDHEN and CDR2 as SYDVKM. This CDR3 region has 20 residues. CDR3 region: CASSTPRDLAGGMRGNEQFF. CDR3 DNA sequence: TGTGCCAGCAGCACTCCAAGGGATCTAGCGGGAGGAATGAGAGGTAATGAGCAGTTCTTC.